The clone carrying this T cell receptor (beta chain) was observed at least ten times. What it binds is not known. MiXCR, applied by TCRdb to the multiplex PCR reads, yields one record per CDR3 protein. The sample consists of some 100,000 distinct CDR3 sequences, over 20% of them appearing once. Samples came from axillary lymph nodes draining the breast cancer. This record belongs to a study of breast tumors, draining lymph nodes, adjacent tissues. Deletions cut 2 bases from V and 0 bases from J, with 9 bases between. CDR3 length equals 15 residues. Germline V CDR1 and CDR2: SGDLS, YYNGEE. Study-level results: Tumor and nontumor repertoires were significantly more similar in luminal-like than in basal-like breast cancer. Tumor TCR diversity was below lymph nodes but above nontumor tissue. Data fit most tumor T cells coming from lymph node, expanding in tumor. The lymph node origin of tumor T cells was framed as consistent with a hypothesis, not demonstrated.

The sequenced sample was axillary lymph node tissue. The rearrangement uses TRBV9 and TRBJ1-3; TRBD1 might be the D (6 bases). This TCR came from a female donor with breast cancer. Some clones in this sample may be carry-over from other donors' samples. CDR3 DNA: TGTGCCAGCAGCGTTACAGGGTCCTCTGGAAACACCATATATTTT. It yields the protein CASSVTGSSGNTIYF.